This T cell receptor beta chain was retrieved from a study of a mutant IDH1 vaccine in newly diagnosed glioma. As for this clone: Its antigen is not identified.

Repertoires were generated with immunoSEQ multiplex PCR, while TCRdb's copy carries only in-frame clones and drops some. The repertoire holds about 81,000 clones, with roughly 85% as singletons. Sample time point: week 23, last vaccination. Topical imiquimod accompanied each vaccine dose, which consisted of 300 ug of mutant IDH1 20-mer peptide. The ends were cut back, 2 bases at V and 3 bases at J, with 10 bases in the middle. The CDR3 loop spans 14 amino acids. Germline V gene data show CDR1 as MNHNY and CDR2 as SVGAGI (reference sequence). The sequence was collected from a man aged 25 to 40 with glioma. Some clones in this sample may be carry-over from other donors' samples. The chain employs TRBV6-6 and TRBJ1-1; D might be TRBD1 (6 bases). The sample in question was PBMCs, obtained from a glioma patient whose treatment included an IDH1 peptide vaccine. CDR3 amino acids: CASSYRAGDTEAFF. The CDR3, as DNA: TGTGCCAGCAGTTACCGGGCAGGGGACACTGAAGCTTTCTTT.